Listed below are T cell receptor beta chains from one sample, sequenced in a study of blood T cell repertoires in COVID-19. Generated by immunoSEQ multiplex PCR, the TCRdb table keeps only in-frame clones and is missing some. Altogether about 160,000 clones are present, under 85% being singletons, with the ten largest covering more than 3.5%. The sequenced sample was peripheral blood. The receptors derive from a woman of 80 years or more with acute or convalescent COVID-19. CDR3s include the opening cysteine and the closing phenylalanine or tryptophan. The D gene is left open where the match is weak. Not all rows give a size; the values are once, few, many and, for expanded clones, a class.

j_call: TRBJ1-1; d_call: TRBD1; v_call: TRBV2; clone_size: .; cdr3_aa: CASSEIAGTGPPSSKAFF; cdr3_nt: TGTGCCAGCAGTGAAATTGCCGGGACAGGGCCACCATCGTCAAAAGCTTTCTTT
j_call: TRBJ1-5; d_call: TRBD1; v_call: TRBV7-8; clone_size: .; cdr3_aa: CASSQITGQGSQPQHF; cdr3_nt: TGTGCCAGCAGCCAGATAACGGGACAGGGCAGTCAGCCCCAGCATTTT
j_call: TRBJ1-1; d_call: TRBD1; v_call: TRBV2; clone_size: .; cdr3_aa: CASSPTGTGGVLMGTEAFF; cdr3_nt: TGTGCCAGCAGCCCTACTGGGACAGGGGGCGTTTTAATGGGGACTGAAGCTTTCTTT
j_call: TRBJ2-1; d_call: .; v_call: TRBV6-6; clone_size: once; cdr3_aa: CASSYAASLQNEQFF; cdr3_nt: TGTGCCAGCAGTTACGCGGCTAGCTTACAAAATGAGCAGTTCTTC
j_call: TRBJ1-2; d_call: TRBD1; v_call: TRBV3-1/TRBV3-2; clone_size: .; cdr3_aa: CASSLGTGPNYGYTF; cdr3_nt: TGTGCCAGCAGCCTAGGGACAGGGCCCAACTATGGCTACACCTTC
j_call: TRBJ1-2; d_call: TRBD1; v_call: TRBV19; clone_size: .; cdr3_aa: CASSIGDRAPYGYTF; cdr3_nt: TGTGCCAGTAGTATAGGGGACAGGGCTCCCTATGGCTACACCTTC
j_call: TRBJ1-5; d_call: TRBD1; v_call: TRBV27; clone_size: once; cdr3_aa: CASSSQDRDRQHF; cdr3_nt: TGTGCCAGCAGCTCCCAAGACCGGGACAGACAGCATTTT
j_call: TRBJ2-5; d_call: .; v_call: TRBV28; clone_size: .; cdr3_aa: CASSFEAEPQETQYF; cdr3_nt: TGTGCCAGCAGTTTCGAAGCGGAACCTCAAGAGACCCAGTACTTC
j_call: TRBJ2-3; d_call: TRBD2; v_call: TRBV3-1/TRBV3-2; clone_size: .; cdr3_aa: CASSPRLAGFTDTQYF; cdr3_nt: TGTGCCAGCAGCCCTCGACTAGCGGGGTTCACAGATACGCAGTATTTT
j_call: TRBJ1-1; d_call: .; v_call: TRBV27; clone_size: few; cdr3_aa: CASSLSKAGLTEAFF; cdr3_nt: TGTGCCAGCAGTTTAAGTAAGGCAGGGCTCACTGAAGCTTTCTTT
j_call: TRBJ2-2; d_call: .; v_call: TRBV4-3; clone_size: few; cdr3_aa: CASSQGLTGELFF; cdr3_nt: TGCGCCAGCAGCCAAGGTCTCACCGGGGAGCTGTTTTTT
j_call: TRBJ2-1; d_call: TRBD2; v_call: TRBV27; clone_size: .; cdr3_aa: CASSSIGWTSGNYEQFF; cdr3_nt: TGTGCCAGCAGTTCGATAGGGTGGACTAGCGGGAATTATGAGCAGTTCTTC
j_call: TRBJ2-1; d_call: .; v_call: TRBV24-1; clone_size: .; cdr3_aa: CATSGASPEQFF; cdr3_nt: TGTGCCACCAGTGGCGCTAGTCCTGAGCAGTTCTTC
j_call: TRBJ2-3; d_call: .; v_call: TRBV4-1; clone_size: many; cdr3_aa: CASSQDQAGVDTDTQYF; cdr3_nt: TGCGCCAGCAGCCAAGATCAGGCAGGGGTAGACACAGATACGCAGTATTTT
j_call: TRBJ2-7; d_call: TRBD1; v_call: TRBV6-2/TRBV6-3; clone_size: few; cdr3_aa: CASSWDREKSEQYF; cdr3_nt: TGTGCCAGCAGTTGGGACAGGGAGAAATCCGAGCAGTACTTC
j_call: TRBJ1-3; d_call: .; v_call: TRBV2; clone_size: .; cdr3_aa: CASRPGNSGNTIYF; cdr3_nt: TGTGCCAGCAGACCCGGGAACTCTGGAAACACCATATATTTT
j_call: TRBJ2-3; d_call: .; v_call: TRBV24-1; clone_size: .; cdr3_aa: CATSDPRVPTDTQYF; cdr3_nt: TGTGCCACCAGTGACCCCAGGGTCCCCACAGATACGCAGTATTTT
j_call: TRBJ2-2; d_call: TRBD1; v_call: TRBV5-1; clone_size: .; cdr3_aa: CASSWLGQGSITGELFF; cdr3_nt: TGCGCCAGCAGCTGGCTGGGACAGGGGAGTATTACCGGGGAGCTGTTTTTT
j_call: TRBJ1-2; d_call: TRBD1; v_call: TRBV3-1/TRBV3-2; clone_size: .; cdr3_aa: CASRSDRGGYGYTF; cdr3_nt: TGTGCCAGCAGGTCGGACAGGGGTGGCTATGGCTACACCTTC
j_call: TRBJ1-5; d_call: .; v_call: TRBV19; clone_size: .; cdr3_aa: CASSRIPGAPGQHF; cdr3_nt: TGTGCCAGTAGCCGTATCCCTGGGGCACCTGGGCAGCATTTT
j_call: TRBJ1-1; d_call: TRBD1; v_call: TRBV18; clone_size: .; cdr3_aa: CASSPGQGVQNTEAFF; cdr3_nt: TGTGCCAGCTCACCGGGACAGGGGGTACAGAACACTGAAGCTTTCTTT
j_call: TRBJ2-2; d_call: .; v_call: TRBV3-1/TRBV3-2; clone_size: .; cdr3_aa: CASSQSWGRGELFF; cdr3_nt: TGTGCCAGCAGCCAATCGTGGGGGCGAGGGGAGCTGTTTTTT
j_call: TRBJ1-3; d_call: TRBD1; v_call: TRBV7-8; clone_size: .; cdr3_aa: CASSFSGQGDSGNTIYF; cdr3_nt: TGTGCCAGCAGCTTTTCGGGACAGGGGGACTCTGGAAACACCATATATTTT
j_call: TRBJ1-1; d_call: TRBD1; v_call: TRBV13; clone_size: .; cdr3_aa: CASSLGTGGTEAFF; cdr3_nt: TGTGCCAGCAGCTTGGGGACAGGGGGAACTGAAGCTTTCTTT
j_call: TRBJ1-1; d_call: .; v_call: TRBV6-5; clone_size: .; cdr3_aa: CASSYRGNTEAFF; cdr3_nt: TGTGCCAGCAGTTATCGGGGGAACACTGAAGCTTTCTTT
j_call: TRBJ2-3; d_call: .; v_call: TRBV19; clone_size: .; cdr3_aa: CASTERSSSTDTQYF; cdr3_nt: TGTGCCAGTACCGAGCGTAGCAGCAGCACAGATACGCAGTATTTT
j_call: TRBJ1-2; d_call: TRBD1; v_call: TRBV27; clone_size: many; cdr3_aa: CASRPGGAGYGYTF; cdr3_nt: TGTGCCAGCAGGCCAGGGGGCGCAGGCTATGGCTACACCTTC
j_call: TRBJ2-2; d_call: TRBD1; v_call: TRBV10-3; clone_size: .; cdr3_aa: CAISGTGGGSTGELFF; cdr3_nt: TGTGCCATCAGTGGGACAGGGGGTGGAAGCACCGGGGAGCTGTTTTTT
j_call: TRBJ1-2; d_call: .; v_call: TRBV5-1; clone_size: .; cdr3_aa: CASSLVWGEDGYTF; cdr3_nt: TGCGCCAGCAGCTTGGTTTGGGGGGAGGATGGCTACACCTTC
j_call: TRBJ1-5; d_call: .; v_call: TRBV2; clone_size: .; cdr3_aa: CASSRESSNQPQHF; cdr3_nt: TGTGCCAGCAGCCGGGAAAGCAGCAATCAGCCCCAGCATTTT
j_call: TRBJ1-5; d_call: .; v_call: TRBV28; clone_size: .; cdr3_aa: CASSSEGRGDQPQHF; cdr3_nt: TGTGCCAGCAGTTCGGAAGGCAGGGGAGATCAGCCCCAGCATTTT
j_call: TRBJ1-6; d_call: .; v_call: TRBV6-6; clone_size: .; cdr3_aa: CASSYSIRDSPLHF; cdr3_nt: TGTGCCAGCAGTTACTCGATCAGGGATTCACCCCTCCACTTT
j_call: TRBJ1-1; d_call: .; v_call: TRBV11-2; clone_size: .; cdr3_aa: CASSFQSNTEAFF; cdr3_nt: TGTGCCAGCAGCTTCCAATCGAACACTGAAGCTTTCTTT
j_call: TRBJ2-5; d_call: TRBD1; v_call: TRBV5-1; clone_size: .; cdr3_aa: CASSLQGAGGETQYF; cdr3_nt: TGCGCCAGCAGCTTGCAGGGGGCGGGTGGAGAGACCCAGTACTTC
j_call: TRBJ2-5; d_call: .; v_call: TRBV6-5; clone_size: .; cdr3_aa: CASMTQWGEETQYF; cdr3_nt: TGTGCCAGCATGACCCAGTGGGGGGAGGAGACCCAGTACTTC
j_call: TRBJ2-1; d_call: TRBD2; v_call: TRBV7-6; clone_size: few; cdr3_aa: CASSLLSGLGDEQFF; cdr3_nt: TGTGCCAGCAGCCTCCTCTCCGGACTAGGCGATGAGCAGTTCTTC
j_call: TRBJ2-2; d_call: TRBD2; v_call: TRBV7-6; clone_size: .; cdr3_aa: CASSLELAGGPGAGELFF; cdr3_nt: TGTGCCAGCAGCTTAGAGCTGGCGGGGGGGCCGGGGGCCGGGGAGCTGTTTTTT
j_call: TRBJ2-3; d_call: .; v_call: TRBV10-3; clone_size: .; cdr3_aa: CAIRQALNTDTQYF; cdr3_nt: TGTGCCATCAGGCAGGCCTTAAACACAGATACGCAGTATTTT
j_call: TRBJ2-2; d_call: .; v_call: TRBV6-4; clone_size: .; cdr3_aa: CASRERSGTGELFF; cdr3_nt: TGTGCCAGCAGGGAGCGGTCGGGCACCGGGGAGCTGTTTTTT
j_call: TRBJ1-2; d_call: .; v_call: TRBV6-5; clone_size: .; cdr3_aa: CASSLTEIYGYTF; cdr3_nt: TGTGCCAGCAGTTTGACAGAAATCTATGGCTACACCTTC
j_call: TRBJ1-1; d_call: .; v_call: TRBV30; clone_size: few; cdr3_aa: CAWSVEFHTEAFF; cdr3_nt: TGTGCCTGGAGTGTTGAGTTTCACACTGAAGCTTTCTTT
j_call: TRBJ2-7; d_call: TRBD2; v_call: TRBV18; clone_size: .; cdr3_aa: CASSPPSGSSYEQYF; cdr3_nt: TGTGCCAGCTCACCACCCAGCGGGAGCTCCTACGAGCAGTACTTC
j_call: TRBJ2-3; d_call: .; v_call: TRBV6-1; clone_size: .; cdr3_aa: CASSERAAVSTDTQYF; cdr3_nt: TGTGCCAGCAGTGAACGTGCGGCAGTTAGCACAGATACGCAGTATTTT
j_call: TRBJ2-7; d_call: TRBD1; v_call: TRBV27; clone_size: few; cdr3_aa: CASSPDRGRTYEQYF; cdr3_nt: TGTGCCAGCAGCCCGGACAGGGGGAGAACCTACGAGCAGTACTTC
j_call: TRBJ1-4; d_call: TRBD1; v_call: TRBV5-1; clone_size: .; cdr3_aa: CASSHGQGATNEKLFF; cdr3_nt: TGCGCCAGCAGCCACGGACAGGGGGCAACTAATGAAAAACTGTTTTTT
j_call: TRBJ1-2; d_call: .; v_call: TRBV2; clone_size: once; cdr3_aa: CASILDSLLYGYTF; cdr3_nt: .
j_call: TRBJ1-1; d_call: .; v_call: TRBV5-6; clone_size: .; cdr3_aa: CASSLFREAYTEAFF; cdr3_nt: TGTGCCAGCAGCTTGTTCAGGGAAGCGTACACTGAAGCTTTCTTT
j_call: TRBJ1-3; d_call: TRBD1; v_call: TRBV30; clone_size: .; cdr3_aa: CAWSVVGQGRNTIYF; cdr3_nt: TGTGCCTGGAGTGTAGTAGGACAGGGAAGGAACACCATATATTTT
j_call: TRBJ1-6; d_call: .; v_call: TRBV9; clone_size: .; cdr3_aa: CASSVGSGYNSPLHF; cdr3_nt: TGTGCCAGCAGCGTAGGGTCAGGGTATAATTCACCCCTCCACTTT
j_call: TRBJ1-4; d_call: .; v_call: TRBV19; clone_size: .; cdr3_aa: CASSMGSLPNEKLFF; cdr3_nt: TGTGCCAGTAGTATGGGCAGCCTACCGAATGAAAAACTGTTTTTT
j_call: TRBJ2-7; d_call: .; v_call: TRBV29-1; clone_size: .; cdr3_aa: CSVDQGSSYEQYF; cdr3_nt: TGCAGCGTTGACCAGGGGAGCTCCTACGAGCAGTACTTC
j_call: TRBJ2-5; d_call: .; v_call: TRBV11-3; clone_size: .; cdr3_aa: CASSFSGEETQYF; cdr3_nt: TGTGCCAGCAGCTTTTCAGGGGAGGAGACCCAGTACTTC
j_call: TRBJ1-5; d_call: TRBD1; v_call: TRBV10-2; clone_size: .; cdr3_aa: CASTTGQGNQPQHF; cdr3_nt: TGCGCCAGCACCACGGGACAGGGGAACCAGCCCCAGCATTTT
j_call: TRBJ2-7; d_call: TRBD2; v_call: TRBV6-5; clone_size: .; cdr3_aa: CATTPAGELYEQYF; cdr3_nt: TGTGCCACCACCCCCGCGGGGGAGTTGTACGAGCAGTACTTC
j_call: TRBJ1-3; d_call: .; v_call: TRBV5-1; clone_size: once; cdr3_aa: CASSQEGRGNTIYF; cdr3_nt: TGCGCCAGCAGCCAGGAGGGTAGAGGAAACACCATATATTTT